This T cell receptor (beta chain) was identified in a study of response to subunit inactivated influenza vaccine. A single record per CDR3 protein comes from TCRdb applying MiXCR to the RT-PCR reads. The table records 150,000 to 200,000 distinct CDR3 sequences, over 9.5% of them present only once. CDR1 SNHLY and CDR2 FYNNEI come from the germline V gene. The V and J ends lost 6 bases and 6 bases, in that order; junction bases with no gene match: 8. This CDR3 contains 15 residues. This clonotype has a handful of counts. The sample was also linked to a second study, of T cells expressing NK-cell markers. That source notes: cDNA encoding TCR beta was synthesized via 5'RACE template switching incorporating UMIs. Dominant NKG2C+ clonotypes made up about 1.0-8% of CD8+ T cells in several donors. It is unclear if expanded NKG2C-expressing clones target HCMV antigens.

The chain employs TRBV2 and TRBJ2-1; 10 nucleotides match TRBD1. The sequence was obtained from a man between 45 and 60 years old who received an inactivated influenza vaccine. The sample in question was CD8+ T cells sorted from PBMCs, obtained roughly 12 days after vaccination. The CDR3: CASSGGQGFVNEQFF. The CDR3 coding sequence is TGTGCCAGCAGCGGGGGACAGGGGTTCGTCAATGAGCAGTTCTTC.